Below, 28 T cell receptor beta chains from the same sample are listed, as sequenced in a study of shared clonotypes between healthy human individuals. Clones were sequenced by immunoSEQ multiplex PCR, and TCRdb holds only the in-frame ones, with some missing. The sample lists 2 million to 2.5 million clones; almost 96% were seen once. Sequenced material: naive CD4+ T cells sorted from blood. This sample's subset: CD45RA+ positively selected. The receptors originated from a man between 18 and 29 years old in good health.

A remark on this clone: The sample holds other DNA sequences that translate to the same CDR3. The V gene is TRBV6-5, the J gene TRBJ2-7; D is tentatively TRBD1 or TRBD2 (5 bases each). The CDR3 totals 15 residues. Trimming left V 0 bases short and J 1 base short, with 10 bases between. Germline V gene lookup returns CDR1 MNHEY and CDR2 SVGAGI. The CDR3 bases are TGTGCCAGCAGTTACTCCGGGACGGCGTCCTACGAGCAGTACTTC. This codes for CASSYSGTASYEQYF.

The chain combines TRBV18 with TRBJ2-7; TRBD1 might be the D (6 bases). CDR3 length: 15 residues. With 2 bases removed from V and 4 bases from J, the gap between germline ends came to 15 bases. The germline V gene has CDR1 KGHSH and CDR2 LQKENI. The chain's CDR3 is CASSPRRQGTYEQYF. In DNA, the CDR3 is TGTGCCAGCTCACCAAGGCGGCAGGGGACATACGAGCAGTACTTC.

The chain carries TRBV29-1 and TRBJ2-5; tentative D call: TRBD2 (6 bases). Germline V gene sequence: CDR1 SQVTM, CDR2 ANQGSEA. V lost 7 bases to trimming and J lost 7 bases, with 13 bases between them. The CDR3 has 11 amino acids. In DNA, the CDR3 is TGCAGCGGAAAGGTGGGAGGGACCCAGTACTTC. Protein: CSGKVGGTQYF.

V usage is TRBV18 and J usage is TRBJ2-7, with 11 bases identical to TRBD2. Trimming took 3 bases from V and 4 from J; bases not matched to a gene: 5. Per the germline V gene, CDR1 is KGHSH and CDR2 is LQKENI. The CDR3 is made up of 15 amino acids. CDR3 in DNA: TGTGCCAGCTCACCTACTAGCGGGAGTTGGTACGAGCAGTACTTC. Translated: CASSPTSGSWYEQYF.

V and J are TRBV7-9 and TRBJ1-4; D gene uncertain. Germline V lookup: CDR1 SEHNR, CDR2 FQNEAQ (reference sequence). This CDR3 comprises 15 residues. The V end lost 5 bases, the J end lost 8 bases, and 18 bases lay between the germline ends. The CDR3 bases are TGTGCCAGCAGCCAAGGTCAACGGGTAGGCGAAAAACTGTTTTTT. Its protein product is CASSQGQRVGEKLFF.

The chain couples TRBV7-2 to TRBJ2-4; 8 nucleotides line up with TRBD1. This CDR3 is built from 14 residues. Germline lookup yields CDR1 SGHTA and CDR2 FQGNSA. J gave up 6 bases and V 1 base, and 2 bases lay outside the gene matches. The CDR3 DNA reads TGTGCCAGCAGCTTAGTAGGGACAGGAAACATTCAGTACTTC. Protein product: CASSLVGTGNIQYF.

The V call is TRBV7-9, the J call TRBJ1-5; D not certain. This CDR3 is built from 15 residues. Germline lookup yields CDR1 SEHNR and CDR2 FQNEAQ (reference sequence). V was clipped by 1 base and J by 3 bases, with 10 bases between them. CDR3 sequence reads: CASSLGETINQPQHF. The CDR3 DNA is TGTGCCAGCAGCTTAGGGGAAACAATCAATCAGCCCCAGCATTTT.

V gene TRBV19 combines with J gene TRBJ1-2; D unclear. The CDR3 is 14 amino acids. Trimming pared 6 bases from V and 5 bases from J, leaving 16 bases between. The germline V gene encodes CDR1 LNHDA and CDR2 SQIVND (reference sequence). The CDR3 loop reads CASREFSGTYGYTF. CDR3 DNA: TGTGCCAGTAGGGAGTTCAGCGGCACATATGGCTACACCTTC.

The chain uses TRBV11-3 and TRBJ2-1, with D tentatively TRBD1 or TRBD2 (6 bases each). Germline assignment: CDR1 SGHNT and CDR2 YENEEA. V shed 4 bases and J shed 0 bases, with 16 bases lying between them. This CDR3 is built from 17 residues. CDR3 sequence (DNA): TGTGCCAGCAGCTGGGGGGCGGCGGGGAGCTCCTACAATGAGCAGTTCTTC. This codes for CASSWGAAGSSYNEQFF.

The chain couples TRBV27 to TRBJ2-1; D remains ambiguous. V lost 7 bases and J lost 0, with 10 bases in between. The CDR3 consists of 14 residues. Germline V gives CDR1 MNHEY, CDR2 SMNVEV (reference sequence). CDR3: CASTTASSYNEQFF. DNA of the CDR3: TGTGCCAGCACAACAGCGAGCTCCTACAATGAGCAGTTCTTC.

This rearrangement joins TRBV18 to TRBJ1-5; 8 bases map to TRBD1. The ends lost 6 bases at V and 1 base at J; junction bases unmatched: 8. This CDR3 has 16 residues. Germline V CDR1 and CDR2: KGHSH, LQKENI. CDR3 sequence (DNA): TGTGCCAGCTCGCACGGGACAGGTGTGAGCAATCAGCCCCAGCATTTT. It encodes CASSHGTGVSNQPQHF.

This chain connects TRBV5-8 to TRBJ2-7; no clear D gene. Trimming took 5 bases from V and 3 from J, leaving 6 bases between them. Germline CDR1 SGHTS, CDR2 YDEGEE. The CDR3 sequence is 11 residues long. The CDR3 loop is CASRVGYEQYF. In nucleotides, the CDR3 is TGTGCCAGCAGGGTGGGCTACGAGCAGTACTTC.

This chain connects TRBV25-1 to TRBJ2-2; 8 nucleotides align to TRBD1. CDR1 and CDR2 from the germline V gene are MGHDK and SYGVNS. The CDR3 length is 14 residues. J was trimmed by 4 bases and V by 4 bases; bases with no gene match: 2. Here the CDR3 reads CASSGTGSTGELFF. CDR3 DNA: TGTGCCAGCAGTGGGACAGGGAGCACCGGGGAGCTGTTTTTT.

Remarks on this clone: The sample carries other DNA sequences with the same CDR3. V is TRBV18 and J is TRBJ1-2; 10 bases are shared with TRBD1. The CDR3 consists of 16 residues. The J segment lost 0 bases and the V segment lost 2 bases, leaving 3 bases of the junction unmatched. Germline lookup yields CDR1 KGHSH and CDR2 LQKENI. The CDR3 DNA reads as TGTGCCAGCTCACCAACCGGGACAGGGGCTAACTATGGCTACACCTTC. It translates to CASSPTGTGANYGYTF.

This chain links TRBV19 with TRBJ1-5; 11 nucleotides line up with TRBD1. The CDR3 is made up of 15 amino acids. V lost 4 bases and J lost 3; bases outside the gene matches: 2. Germline assignment: CDR1 LNHDA and CDR2 SQIVND (reference sequence). CDR3 sequence reads: CASSRTGGNNQPQHF. CDR3 DNA: TGTGCCAGTAGTAGGACAGGGGGCAACAATCAGCCCCAGCATTTT.

The CDR3 coding sequence is TGTGCCACCCAGGTCCCAGGCATACTTAACTATGGCTACACCTTC. Encoded protein: CATQVPGILNYGYTF. The gene calls are TRBV19 and TRBJ1-2; no clear D gene. Germline CDR1 is LNHDA and CDR2 is SQIVND (reference sequence). V lost 10 bases to trimming and J lost 1 base, with 19 bases between them. CDR3 size: 15 residues.

The CDR3 nucleotides read TGTGCCAGCAGCGACTCTAGCGGGGGTTCCTACGAGCAGTACTTC. This gives the protein CASSDSSGGSYEQYF. The chain links TRBV6-1 to TRBJ2-7; 10 bases are shared with TRBD2. The CDR3 runs to 15 residues. The germline V gene has CDR1 MNHNS and CDR2 SASEGT. V shed 6 bases, J shed 1 base, and the junction held 6 bases outside the gene matches.

J is TRBJ2-7 and V is TRBV7-9; tentatively, D is TRBD1 (6 bases). Germline CDR1 reads SEHNR; CDR2 reads FQNEAQ (reference sequence). The CDR3 spans 13 residues. Trimming left V 4 bases short and J 7 bases short, with 14 bases between. Here the CDR3 reads CASSSQGREEQYF. As DNA, the CDR3 is TGTGCCAGCAGCTCACAGGGAAGGGAAGAGCAGTACTTC.

The J gene is TRBJ2-2, the V gene TRBV11-2; no clear D gene. The CDR3 consists of 13 residues. Trimming took off 3 bases at V and 6 bases at J, with 8 bases between the two ends. Germline CDR1 SGHAT, CDR2 FQNNGV. DNA of the CDR3: TGTGCCAGCAGCTTTGGTGTTGCCGGGGAGCTGTTTTTT. It translates to CASSFGVAGELFF.

The chain has TRBV28 and TRBJ2-5; a possible D gene is TRBD2 (7 bases). The CDR3 sequence is 15 residues long. V was pared by 6 bases and J by 4 bases, with 18 bases between. CDR1 MDHEN and CDR2 SYDVKM come from the germline V gene. In nucleotides, the CDR3 is TGTGCCAGCAGAGCCTTCGGCGGGGGCTTAGAGACCCAGTACTTC. Protein sequence: CASRAFGGGLETQYF.

This rearrangement joins TRBV10-3 to TRBJ1-5; D gene ambiguous. The CDR3 runs to 13 residues. Trimming took off 1 base at V and 5 bases at J, with 6 bases between the two ends. Germline V gives CDR1 ENHRY, CDR2 SYGVKD. This CDR3 reads CAISEYVDQPQHF. The CDR3 DNA reads TGTGCCATCAGTGAGTACGTCGATCAGCCCCAGCATTTT.

This sequence joins TRBV30 and TRBJ2-7; D gene uncertain. Germline loops: CDR1 GTSNPN, CDR2 SVGIG (reference sequence). The V end lost 4 bases, the J end lost 5 bases, and 15 bases lay between the germline ends. CDR3 length equals 13 residues. The CDR3 here is CAWTAGSRHEQYF. DNA of the CDR3: TGTGCCTGGACGGCTGGATCGAGGCACGAGCAGTACTTC.

This clone has only one observation. The chain is built from TRBV5-1 and TRBJ2-3; 10 bases match TRBD2. With 0 bases clipped from V and 3 bases from J, the junction kept 4 bases outside the gene matches. This CDR3 has 16 amino acids. Germline V lookup: CDR1 SGHRS, CDR2 YFSETQ. CDR3 sequence (DNA): TGCGCCAGCAGCTTGGATGTAGCGGGAGGTACAGATACGCAGTATTTT. Protein sequence: CASSLDVAGGTDTQYF.

The chain employs TRBV5-6 and TRBJ2-5; the D gene could be TRBD1 or TRBD2 (5 bases each). The CDR3 runs 14 residues. The germline gives CDR1 SGHDT, CDR2 YYEEEE. V lost 4 bases to trimming and J lost 5 bases, with 15 bases between them. The CDR3 reads CASSPTWGSETQYF. CDR3 nucleotides: TGTGCCAGCAGCCCAACGTGGGGGAGTGAGACCCAGTACTTC.

The genes are TRBV15 and TRBJ1-1; 7 nucleotides agree with TRBD1. In germline, CDR1 is LNHNV, CDR2 YYDKDF (reference sequence). CDR3 length: 15 residues. V was pared by 9 bases and J by 0 bases, with 10 bases of the junction left unmatched. The CDR3 sequence is CATPGQPNLNTEAFF. The CDR3 nucleotides read TGTGCCACTCCGGGACAGCCGAACTTGAACACTGAAGCTTTCTTT.

This clone has just one count. Other DNA sequences in the sample encode the same CDR3. The chain carries TRBV29-1 and TRBJ2-7; D is perhaps TRBD1 (6 bases). CDR1 is SQVTM and CDR2 is ANQGSEA in the germline V gene. V was cut by 6 bases and J by 4 bases, with 10 bases left in between. The CDR3 runs 11 residues. CDR3 residues: CSVTQGYEQYF. For the CDR3, the DNA is TGCAGCGTCACGCAGGGGTACGAGCAGTACTTC.

V usage is TRBV5-1 and J usage is TRBJ1-1; TRBD1 might be the D (5 bases). Trimming took off 0 bases at V and 7 bases at J, with 13 bases between the two ends. Germline V gives CDR1 SGHRS, CDR2 YFSETQ. The CDR3 consists of 14 residues. As DNA, the CDR3 is TGCGCCAGCAGCTTGGATGGGTTCCAGGGTGAAGCTTTCTTT. It encodes CASSLDGFQGEAFF.

CDR3 coding DNA: TGCGCCAGCAGCACGGAGGGACCGCATAACCAAGAGACCCAGTACTTC. It specifies CASSTEGPHNQETQYF. V is TRBV5-1 and J is TRBJ2-5, with D possibly TRBD2 on 6 matching bases. This CDR3 region has 16 residues. Trimming shortened V by 4 bases and J by 0 bases, and 16 bases separated the two germline ends. CDR1 and CDR2 (germline): SGHRS, YFSETQ.